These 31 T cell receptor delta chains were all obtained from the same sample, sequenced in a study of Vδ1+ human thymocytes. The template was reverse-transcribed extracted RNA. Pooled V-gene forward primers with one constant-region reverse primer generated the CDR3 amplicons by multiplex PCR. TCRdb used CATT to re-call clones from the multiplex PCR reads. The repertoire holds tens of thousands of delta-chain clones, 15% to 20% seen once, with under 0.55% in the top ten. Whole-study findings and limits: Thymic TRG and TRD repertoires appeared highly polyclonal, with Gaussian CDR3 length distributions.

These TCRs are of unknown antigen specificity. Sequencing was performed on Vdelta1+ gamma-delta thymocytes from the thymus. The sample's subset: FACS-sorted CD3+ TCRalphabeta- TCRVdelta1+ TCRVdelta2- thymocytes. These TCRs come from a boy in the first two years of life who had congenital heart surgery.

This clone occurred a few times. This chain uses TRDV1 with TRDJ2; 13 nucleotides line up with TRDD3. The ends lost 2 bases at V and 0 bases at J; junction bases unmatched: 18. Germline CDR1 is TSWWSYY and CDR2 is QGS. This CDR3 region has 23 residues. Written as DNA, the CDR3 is TGTGCTCTTGGGGAAAAGGCTTCCCCGATTTACTGGGGGATACGTACTTTGACAGCACAACTCTTCTTT. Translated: CALGEKASPIYWGIRTLTAQLFF.

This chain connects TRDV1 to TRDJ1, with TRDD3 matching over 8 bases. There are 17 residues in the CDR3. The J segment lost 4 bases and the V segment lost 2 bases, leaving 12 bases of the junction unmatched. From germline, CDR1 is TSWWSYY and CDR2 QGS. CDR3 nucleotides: TGTGCTCTTGGGGAAAGAGCAGGGGGGATAATTAGCGATAAACTCATCTTT. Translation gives CALGERAGGIISDKLIF.

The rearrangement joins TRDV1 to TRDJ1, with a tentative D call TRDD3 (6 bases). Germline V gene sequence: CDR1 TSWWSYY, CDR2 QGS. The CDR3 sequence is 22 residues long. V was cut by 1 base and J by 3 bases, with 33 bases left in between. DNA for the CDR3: TGTGCTCTTGGGGAACCCTCTCCTGCCTTCTTGGGGATTCTAAGGGGATCCGATAAACTCATCTTT. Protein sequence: CALGEPSPAFLGILRGSDKLIF.

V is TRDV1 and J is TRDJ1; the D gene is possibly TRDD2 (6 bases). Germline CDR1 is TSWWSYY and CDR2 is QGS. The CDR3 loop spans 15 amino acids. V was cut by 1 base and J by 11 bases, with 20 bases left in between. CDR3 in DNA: TGTGCTCTTGGGGAACCAGGTGGGGTCCTACGGGGGCTCATCTTT. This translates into CALGEPGGVLRGLIF.

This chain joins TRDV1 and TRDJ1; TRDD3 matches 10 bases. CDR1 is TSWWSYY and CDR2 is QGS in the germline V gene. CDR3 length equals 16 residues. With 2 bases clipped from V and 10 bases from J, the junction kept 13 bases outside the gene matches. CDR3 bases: TGTGCTCTTGGGGAAACTCCTACCTGGGGGATATCAGTACTCATCTTT. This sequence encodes CALGETPTWGISVLIF.

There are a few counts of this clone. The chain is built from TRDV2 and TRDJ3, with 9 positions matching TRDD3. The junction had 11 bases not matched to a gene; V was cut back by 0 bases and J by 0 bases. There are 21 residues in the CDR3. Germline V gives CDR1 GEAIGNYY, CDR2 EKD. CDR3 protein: CACDTVGEYWGNSWDTRQMFF. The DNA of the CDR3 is TGTGCCTGTGACACCGTCGGGGAGTACTGGGGGAACTCCTGGGACACCCGACAGATGTTTTTC.

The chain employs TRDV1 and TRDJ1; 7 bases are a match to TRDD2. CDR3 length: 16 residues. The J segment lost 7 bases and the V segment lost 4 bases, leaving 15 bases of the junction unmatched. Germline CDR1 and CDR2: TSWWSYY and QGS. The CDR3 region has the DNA TGTGCTCTTGGGGCTTCCTATTTATACTGGAGTTCTAAACTCATCTTT. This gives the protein CALGASYLYWSSKLIF.

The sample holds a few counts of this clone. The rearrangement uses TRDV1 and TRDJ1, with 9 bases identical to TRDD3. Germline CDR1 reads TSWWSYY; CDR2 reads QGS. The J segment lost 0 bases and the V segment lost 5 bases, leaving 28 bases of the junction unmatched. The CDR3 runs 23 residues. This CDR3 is CALGFPSLTGGPLGTPYTDKLIF. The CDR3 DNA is TGTGCTCTTGGGTTCCCTTCGCTCACTGGGGGACCACTAGGGACGCCGTACACCGATAAACTCATCTTT.

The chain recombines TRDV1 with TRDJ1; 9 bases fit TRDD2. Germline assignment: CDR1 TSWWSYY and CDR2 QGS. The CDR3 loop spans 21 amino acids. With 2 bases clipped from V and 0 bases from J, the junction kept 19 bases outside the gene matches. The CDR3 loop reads CALGENYAFLQGWGNTDKLIF. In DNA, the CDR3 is TGTGCTCTTGGGGAAAACTATGCCTTCCTACAAGGGTGGGGTAACACCGATAAACTCATCTTT.

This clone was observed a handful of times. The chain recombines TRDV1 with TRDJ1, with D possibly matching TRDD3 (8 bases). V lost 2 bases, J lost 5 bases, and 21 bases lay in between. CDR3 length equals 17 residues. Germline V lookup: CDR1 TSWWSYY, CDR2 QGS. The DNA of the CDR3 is TGTGCTCTTGGGGAATTCCTACAAGGGATACGCGCGGATAAACTCATCTTT. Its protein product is CALGEFLQGIRADKLIF.

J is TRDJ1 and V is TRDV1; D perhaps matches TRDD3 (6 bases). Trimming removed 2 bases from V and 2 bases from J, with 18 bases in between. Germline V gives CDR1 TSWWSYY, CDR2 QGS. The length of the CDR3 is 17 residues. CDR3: CALGEYSGLGDTDKLIF. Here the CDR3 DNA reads TGTGCTCTTGGGGAATATTCCGGACTTGGGGATACCGATAAACTCATCTTT.

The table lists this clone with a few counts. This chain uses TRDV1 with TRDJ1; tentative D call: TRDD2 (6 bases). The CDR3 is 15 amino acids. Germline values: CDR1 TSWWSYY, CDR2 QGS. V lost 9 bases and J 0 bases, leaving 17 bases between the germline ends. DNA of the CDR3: TGTGCTCTCGTCGACCCCTTCCCTTACACCGATAAACTCATCTTT. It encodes CALVDPFPYTDKLIF.

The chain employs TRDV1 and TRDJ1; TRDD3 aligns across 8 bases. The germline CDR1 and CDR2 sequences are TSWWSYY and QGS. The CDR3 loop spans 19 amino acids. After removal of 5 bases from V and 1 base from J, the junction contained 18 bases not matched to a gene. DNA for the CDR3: TGTGCTCTTGGGAACCGTCGACCCCCGTACTGGGGGTCCACCGATAAACTCATCTTT. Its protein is CALGNRRPPYWGSTDKLIF.

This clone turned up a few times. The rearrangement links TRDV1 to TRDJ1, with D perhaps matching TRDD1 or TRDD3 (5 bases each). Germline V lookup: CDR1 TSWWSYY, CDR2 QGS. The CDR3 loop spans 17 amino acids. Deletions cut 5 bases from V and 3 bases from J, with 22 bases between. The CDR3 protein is CALGNVVGEDSSDKLIF. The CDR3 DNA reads TGTGCTCTTGGGAACGTGGTCGGCGAGGATAGTTCCGATAAACTCATCTTT.

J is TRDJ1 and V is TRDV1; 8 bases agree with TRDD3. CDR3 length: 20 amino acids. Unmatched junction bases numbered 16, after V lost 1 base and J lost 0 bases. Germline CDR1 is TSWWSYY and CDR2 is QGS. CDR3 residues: CALGEPPATDWGGYTDKLIF. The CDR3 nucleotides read TGTGCTCTTGGGGAACCCCCCGCTACTGACTGGGGGGGGTACACCGATAAACTCATCTTT.

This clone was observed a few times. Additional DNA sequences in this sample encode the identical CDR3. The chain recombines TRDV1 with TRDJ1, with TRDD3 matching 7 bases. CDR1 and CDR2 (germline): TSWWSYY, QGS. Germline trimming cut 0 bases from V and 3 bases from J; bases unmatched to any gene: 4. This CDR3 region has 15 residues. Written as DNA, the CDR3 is TGTGCTCTTGGGGAACTAAGGGGGGATCCCGATAAACTCATCTTT. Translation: CALGELRGDPDKLIF.

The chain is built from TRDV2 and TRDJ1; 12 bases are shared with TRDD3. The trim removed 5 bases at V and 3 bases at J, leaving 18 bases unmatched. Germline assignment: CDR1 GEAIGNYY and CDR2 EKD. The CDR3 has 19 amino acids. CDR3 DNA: TGTGCCTGTGGCTCCTTCCAACTACTGGGGGATACTTCCGCCGATAAACTCATCTTT. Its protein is CACGSFQLLGDTSADKLIF.

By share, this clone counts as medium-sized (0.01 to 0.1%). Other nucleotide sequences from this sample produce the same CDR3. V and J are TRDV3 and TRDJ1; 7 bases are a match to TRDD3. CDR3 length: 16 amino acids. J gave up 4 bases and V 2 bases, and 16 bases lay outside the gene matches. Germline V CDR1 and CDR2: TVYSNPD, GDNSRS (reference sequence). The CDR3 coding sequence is TGTGCCTTTTGTTGGGGGACGGAGAGGAGAGTCGATAAACTCATCTTT. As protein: CAFCWGTERRVDKLIF.

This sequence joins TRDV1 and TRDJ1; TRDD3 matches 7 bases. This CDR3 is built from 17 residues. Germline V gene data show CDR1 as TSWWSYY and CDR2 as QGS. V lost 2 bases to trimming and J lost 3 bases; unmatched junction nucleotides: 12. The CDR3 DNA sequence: TGTGCTCTTGGGGAAAGATCGTTCCGGGATACATCCGATAAACTCATCTTT. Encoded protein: CALGERSFRDTSDKLIF.

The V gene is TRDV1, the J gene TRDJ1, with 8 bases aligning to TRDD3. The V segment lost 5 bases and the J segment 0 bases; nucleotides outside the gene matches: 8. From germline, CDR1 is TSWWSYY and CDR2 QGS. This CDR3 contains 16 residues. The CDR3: CALGNELGGYTDKLIF. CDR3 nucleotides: TGTGCTCTTGGGAACGAACTGGGGGGATACACCGATAAACTCATCTTT.

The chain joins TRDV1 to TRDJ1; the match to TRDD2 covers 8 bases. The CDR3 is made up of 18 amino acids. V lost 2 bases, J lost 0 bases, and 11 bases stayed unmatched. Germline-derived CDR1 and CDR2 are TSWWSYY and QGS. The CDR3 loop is CALGEMAFLGGDTDKLIF. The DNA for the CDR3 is TGTGCTCTTGGGGAAATGGCCTTCCTAGGAGGGGACACCGATAAACTCATCTTT.

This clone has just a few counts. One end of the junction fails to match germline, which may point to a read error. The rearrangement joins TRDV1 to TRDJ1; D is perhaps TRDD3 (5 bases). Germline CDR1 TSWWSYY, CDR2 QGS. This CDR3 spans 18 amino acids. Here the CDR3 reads CALFNAGVWRAYTDKPIF. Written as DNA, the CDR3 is TGTGCTCTATTCAATGCGGGGGTTTGGAGGGCGTACACCGATAAACCCATCTTT.

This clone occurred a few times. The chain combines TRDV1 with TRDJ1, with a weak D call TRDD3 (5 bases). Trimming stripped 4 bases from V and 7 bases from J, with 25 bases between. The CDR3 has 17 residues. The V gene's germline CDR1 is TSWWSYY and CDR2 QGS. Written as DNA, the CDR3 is TGTGCTCTTGGGGGATACTACGGGAGGGCTGGAAAAGGTAAACTCATCTTT. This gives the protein CALGGYYGRAGKGKLIF.

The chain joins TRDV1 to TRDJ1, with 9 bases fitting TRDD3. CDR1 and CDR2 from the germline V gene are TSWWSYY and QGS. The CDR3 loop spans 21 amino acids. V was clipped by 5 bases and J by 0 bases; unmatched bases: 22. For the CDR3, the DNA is TGTGCTCTTGGGACCGGAATACGCCCCCAGGGGATACGCCTGTACACCGATAAACTCATCTTT. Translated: CALGTGIRPQGIRLYTDKLIF.

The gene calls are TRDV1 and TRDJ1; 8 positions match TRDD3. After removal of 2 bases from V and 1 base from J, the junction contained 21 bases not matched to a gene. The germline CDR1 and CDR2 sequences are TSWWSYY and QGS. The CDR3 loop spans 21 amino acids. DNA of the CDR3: TGTGCTCTTGGGGAATACCCTCCTTCCCAGTACTGGGGGGGCAGCACCGATAAACTCATCTTT. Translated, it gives CALGEYPPSQYWGGSTDKLIF.

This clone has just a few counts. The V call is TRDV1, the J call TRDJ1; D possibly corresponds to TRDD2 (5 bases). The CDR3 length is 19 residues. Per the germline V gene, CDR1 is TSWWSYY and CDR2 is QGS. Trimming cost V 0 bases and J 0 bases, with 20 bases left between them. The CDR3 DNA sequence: TGTGCTCTTGGGGAACTGGCTTCCGTGGAGACTAAGTACACCGATAAACTCATCTTT. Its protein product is CALGELASVETKYTDKLIF.

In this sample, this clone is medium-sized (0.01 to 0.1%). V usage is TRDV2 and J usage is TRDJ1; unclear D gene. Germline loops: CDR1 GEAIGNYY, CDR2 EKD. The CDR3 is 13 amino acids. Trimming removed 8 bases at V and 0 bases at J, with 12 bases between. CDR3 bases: TGTGCCTCTGGCCGGCCGTACACCGATAAACTCATCTTT. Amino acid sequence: CASGRPYTDKLIF.

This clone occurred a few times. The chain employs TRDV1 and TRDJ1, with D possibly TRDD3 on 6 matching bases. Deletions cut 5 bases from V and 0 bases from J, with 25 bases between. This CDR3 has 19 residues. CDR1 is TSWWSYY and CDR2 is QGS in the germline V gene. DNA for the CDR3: TGTGCTCTTGGGTCGAAACGCCTCGTACTGGGTGACTACACCGATAAACTCATCTTT. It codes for CALGSKRLVLGDYTDKLIF.

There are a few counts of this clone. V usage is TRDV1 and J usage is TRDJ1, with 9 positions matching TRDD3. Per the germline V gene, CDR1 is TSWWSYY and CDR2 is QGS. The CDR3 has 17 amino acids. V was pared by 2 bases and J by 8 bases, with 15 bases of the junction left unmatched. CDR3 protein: CALGEIYLRGYACKLIF. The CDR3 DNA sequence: TGTGCTCTTGGGGAAATCTACCTACGGGGATACGCGTGCAAACTCATCTTT.

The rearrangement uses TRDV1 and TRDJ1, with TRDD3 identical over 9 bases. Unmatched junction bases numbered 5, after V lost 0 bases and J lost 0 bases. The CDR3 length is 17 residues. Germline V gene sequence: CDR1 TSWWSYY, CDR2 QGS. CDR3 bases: TGTGCTCTTGGGGAACTGCATTACTGGGGGAACACCGATAAACTCATCTTT. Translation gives CALGELHYWGNTDKLIF.

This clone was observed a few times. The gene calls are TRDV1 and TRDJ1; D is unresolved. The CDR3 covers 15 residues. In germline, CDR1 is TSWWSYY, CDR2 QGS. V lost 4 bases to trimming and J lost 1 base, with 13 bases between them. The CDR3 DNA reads TGTGCTCTTGGGGGACACTACTACGTCACCGATAAACTCATCTTT. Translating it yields CALGGHYYVTDKLIF.